Shown below are 9 T cell receptor beta chains from a single sample sequenced in a study of TIL therapy for anti-PD-1-resistant metastatic lung cancer. Sequencing used immunoSEQ v3. Generated by immunoSEQ multiplex PCR, the TCRdb table keeps only in-frame clones and is missing some. The sample gives more than 25,000 clones, about two thirds of which show up once; roughly 7.3% is in the top ten. Time point reported: pre-treatment sample, taken before nivolumab and TIL therapy. The tumor samples were excised metastases, mostly pleural nodules or supraclavicular lymph nodes. The sequences come from tumor tissue, collected at baseline. The origin of the receptors is a person between 25 and 80 years old with non-small cell lung cancer.

The chain carries TRBV5-1 and TRBJ2-1, with TRBD2 matching over 13 bases. Looked up from germline, CDR1 is SGHRS and CDR2 is YFSETQ. Losses at the gene ends were 5 bases for V and 13 bases for J; bases not matched to a gene: 12. The CDR3 consists of 15 residues. The CDR3 is CASSHATSGGDTQFF. In DNA, the CDR3 is TGCGCCAGCAGTCACGCCACTAGCGGGGGGGACACTCAGTTCTTC.

The chain links TRBV6-5 to TRBJ1-1, with a weak D call TRBD1 (6 bases). The CDR3 has 16 amino acids. V lost 0 bases to trimming and J lost 3 bases, with 14 bases between them. Germline V gene lookup returns CDR1 MNHEY and CDR2 SVGAGI. CDR3 DNA: TGTGCCAGCAGTTACTCGTGGCAGGGGAGGGACACTGAAGCTTTCTTT. It yields the protein CASSYSWQGRDTEAFF.

V and J are TRBV18 and TRBJ2-7; D unresolved. Looked up from germline, CDR1 is KGHSH and CDR2 is LQKENI. V was clipped by 8 bases and J by 2 bases, with 4 bases between them. The CDR3 totals 10 residues. The CDR3 bases are TGTGCCAGCCCCCCCTACGAGCAGTACTTC. It yields the protein CASPPYEQYF.

V and J are TRBV6-1 and TRBJ1-5, with D possibly matching TRBD1 (5 bases). The CDR3 runs 15 residues. Per germline, CDR1 MNHNS and CDR2 SASEGT. Deletions cut 5 bases from V and 7 bases from J, with 18 bases between. CDR3 residues: CASSMQGFLGQPQHF. CDR3 in DNA: TGTGCCAGCAGTATGCAGGGTTTTTTAGGCCAGCCCCAGCATTTT.

CDR3 DNA: TGTGCCAGCAGCGTAGTGCCGGGGCTCGCCGGGGAGCTGTTTTTT. Its translation is CASSVVPGLAGELFF. The chain has TRBV9 and TRBJ2-2; D could derive from TRBD1 or TRBD2 (5 bases each). V dropped 0 bases and J dropped 6 bases, with 12 bases sitting between them. CDR1 SGDLS and CDR2 YYNGEE come from the germline V gene. This CDR3 contains 15 residues. Drawing the rest from reference TRBV9 and TRBJ2-2, the complete variable domain is DSGVTQTPKHLITATGQRVTLRCSPRSGDLSVYWYQQSLDQGLQFLIQYYNGEERAKGNILERFSAQQFPDLHSELNLSSLELGDSALYFCASSVVPGLAGELFFGEGSRLTVL.

This chain joins TRBV6-5 and TRBJ2-7; the D is unclear. Trimming left V 0 bases short and J 0 bases short, with 6 bases between. The CDR3 runs to 14 residues. The germline V gene encodes CDR1 MNHEY and CDR2 SVGAGI. CDR3 in DNA: TGTGCCAGCAGTTACTCTTGGGACTCCTACGAGCAGTACTTC. This codes for CASSYSWDSYEQYF.

This clone was seen just once. DNA for the CDR3: TGTGCCAGTAGTACGGGAATTGGCACTGAAGCTTTCTTT. The encoded protein is CASSTGIGTEAFF. The V and J genes are TRBV19 and TRBJ1-1; D uncertain. This CDR3 has 13 residues. Germline CDR1 is LNHDA and CDR2 is SQIVND (reference sequence). The V and J ends lost 4 bases and 4 bases respectively, with 10 bases between them.

The gene calls are TRBV10-1 and TRBJ2-1; D might be TRBD1 (5 bases). Germline CDR1 and CDR2: WNHNN and SYGVQD (reference sequence). The CDR3 is 17 residues long. V was shortened by 0 bases and J by 1 base, with 13 bases between the two germline ends. CDR3: CASSESTQGTSYNEQFF. In DNA, the CDR3 is TGCGCCAGCAGTGAGTCGACTCAGGGAACGTCCTACAATGAGCAGTTCTTC.

V gene TRBV21-1 combines with J gene TRBJ2-5; the table names TRBD2, a call not compared with the DNA. TRBV21-1 is a known pseudogene. The CDR3 length is 17 residues. The CDR3 here is CASSKEGWGAGKETQYF. In DNA form, the CDR3 reads TGTGCCAGCAGCAAGGAGGGTTGGGGAGCGGGGAAAGAGACCCAGTACTTC.